A single sample gave rise to the 8 T cell receptor beta chains below, sequenced in a study of T cells in Graves' hyperthyroidism and ophthalmopathy. Amplification of TCR beta CDR3 regions was performed using RNA transcripts as template. The HTBI primer set served for first-round RT-PCR of the TCR CDR3. MiXCR was run by TCRdb on the multiplex PCR reads, yielding one entry per CDR3 protein. The sample contains over 400,000 distinct CDR3 sequences, around a fifth of which appear only once. Material for sequencing was blood. The source of these receptors is a woman in her 70s with Graves' ophthalmopathy.

V and J are TRBV5-1 and TRBJ1-4; the match to TRBD1 covers 8 bases. The CDR3 spans 15 residues. The V and J ends lost 0 bases and 7 bases, in that order; junction bases with no gene match: 5. CDR1 and CDR2 (germline): SGHRS, YFSETQ. The CDR3 loop is CASSLGTGGREKLFF. The CDR3 DNA follows: TGCGCCAGCAGCTTGGGAACAGGGGGGCGTGAAAAACTGTTTTTT. Full variable domain (missing parts from reference TRBV5-1 and TRBJ1-4): KAGVTQTPRYLIKTRGQQVTLSCSPISGHRSVSWYQQTPGQGLQFLFEYFSETQRNKGNFPGRFSGRQFSNSRSEMNVSTLELGDSALYLCASSLGTGGREKLFFGSGTQLSVL.

The V call is TRBV20-1, the J call TRBJ2-7; 8 bases fit TRBD2. CDR1 is DFQATT, CDR2 SNEGSKA, per germline (reference sequence). The CDR3 runs to 18 residues. Trimming at V came to 6 bases and at J to 3 bases, leaving 22 bases not matched to a gene. CDR3 loop: CSATHAGLARSSFYEQYF. CDR3 nucleotide sequence: TGCAGTGCAACCCATGCTGGACTAGCACGAAGCTCATTCTACGAGCAGTACTTC.

This chain joins TRBV6-5 and TRBJ2-7, with a tentative D call TRBD2 (6 bases). Trimming took off 2 bases at V and 6 bases at J, with 11 bases between the two ends. The length of the CDR3 is 13 residues. The germline CDR1 and CDR2 sequences are MNHEY and SVGAGI. The CDR3 region is CASSYHEGGEQYF. In DNA, the CDR3 is TGTGCCAGCAGTTACCATGAGGGAGGCGAGCAGTACTTC.

The sample holds a few counts of this clonotype. The chain joins TRBV20-1 to TRBJ2-1, with a tentative D call TRBD1 (5 bases). The CDR3 covers 12 residues. The germline V and J ends were trimmed by 2 bases and 6 bases, with 8 bases remaining between them. Germline V gives CDR1 DFQATT, CDR2 SNEGSKA (reference sequence). The DNA of the CDR3 is TGCAGTGCTAGATTCGACAGCAATGAGCAGTTCTTC. This codes for CSARFDSNEQFF.

The chain uses TRBV10-3 and TRBJ1-3; TRBD1 matches 9 bases. V lost 3 bases, J lost 0 bases, and 6 bases stayed unmatched. This CDR3 has 17 amino acids. Germline loops: CDR1 ENHRY, CDR2 SYGVKD. As DNA, the CDR3 is TGTGCCATCAGTGAAGGGGGACAGGGATTCTCTGGAAACACCATATATTTT. Protein: CAISEGGQGFSGNTIYF.

The chain recombines TRBV5-1 with TRBJ2-2; no clear D gene. CDR1 is SGHRS, CDR2 YFSETQ, per germline. The CDR3 has 13 residues. The V end was cut by 2 bases, the J end by 7 bases, with 9 bases between. The CDR3 sequence is CASSLRPGGELFF. The CDR3 DNA follows: TGCGCCAGCAGCTTACGACCAGGCGGGGAGCTGTTTTTT.

This clonotype was recorded many times. A much larger clone lies one base from this, so it may be a read error. The chain uses TRBV12-3 or TRBV12-4 and TRBJ1-5; D remains unclear. Trimming stripped 1 base from V and 4 bases from J, with 5 bases between. The CDR3 spans 13 residues. The CDR3 protein is CASSLGENQPQHF. Written as DNA, the CDR3 is TGTGCCAGCAGTTTAGGGGAGAATCAGCCCCAGCATTTT.

This clonotype was counted many times. V and J are TRBV12-3 or TRBV12-4 and TRBJ1-1; no clear D gene. There are 13 residues in the CDR3. Trimming took 3 bases from V and 1 from J, leaving 6 bases between them. The CDR3 region has the DNA TGTGCCAGCAGTTTGAGTCCGAACACTGAAGCTTTCTTT. It codes for CASSLSPNTEAFF.